This T cell receptor beta chain was obtained from a study of T cells in AML relapse after transplant (dated by TCRdb to between 2018 and 2020). Looking at the study overall: Remission controls were clinically matched patients who maintained long-term complete remission with more than 3 years of follow-up. Remission samples were obtained from bone marrow collected about 1 year after HSCT from patients in whom complete remission was maintained. In patients given allogeneic HSCT for myeloid malignancy, this retrospective study looked at bone marrow T cells, examining both their TCR repertoires and their inhibitory receptor expression.

The germline V gene (reference sequence) yields LGHDT for CDR1 and YNNKEL for CDR2. From cysteine to phenylalanine, the CDR3 is 14 amino acids long. This entry keeps only the CDR3 DNA: 42 bases, framed from base 1. Trimming at the junction amounts to 4 bases on V and 5 bases on J, and the germline ends lie 14 bases apart. By its share of the sample, this clonotype is large (0.1 to 1%). Its antigen is still unknown. No base qualities exist here, and no much larger clone lies one base off it. Study-wide conclusions, independent of this receptor: TCR repertoire comparisons rested on very few samples, with only a few individuals per group for unsorted bone marrow.

The method was PCR. A modified RACE PCR protocol, not multiplex PCR, was used to amplify TCR alpha and beta chains from RNA. An Illumina MiSeq was used to sequence the libraries, and raw reads were demultiplexed using sample-specific barcode combinations. The published analysis was carried out like this. MiXCR software was used to identify TCR clonotypes from the sequencing reads. TCRdb passed the public sequencing reads through fastp at Q25 and MiXCR, retaining productive beta sequences. Identical CDR3 protein sequences are pooled into one entry, listed with their most common genes and DNA. The V and J calls come from TCRdb's annotation, not from the publication. For this sample there are approximately 3,600 distinct CDR3 sequences; roughly 10% appear just once. 32% of the sample goes to the ten largest clones.

The chain employs TRBV3-1 and TRBJ1-1; the D gene identity is not certain. The material sequenced was bone marrow, either the whole sample or a sorted T cell fraction (not recorded which), taken in complete remission. The sequence was obtained from a human donor who had a stem cell transplant for acute myeloid leukemia. Post transplant, some T cells may arise from the graft donor. The bases are TGTGCCAGCAGCCCCCCGGAAGATAGGACTGAAGCTTTCTTT. It encodes CASSPPEDRTEAFF.